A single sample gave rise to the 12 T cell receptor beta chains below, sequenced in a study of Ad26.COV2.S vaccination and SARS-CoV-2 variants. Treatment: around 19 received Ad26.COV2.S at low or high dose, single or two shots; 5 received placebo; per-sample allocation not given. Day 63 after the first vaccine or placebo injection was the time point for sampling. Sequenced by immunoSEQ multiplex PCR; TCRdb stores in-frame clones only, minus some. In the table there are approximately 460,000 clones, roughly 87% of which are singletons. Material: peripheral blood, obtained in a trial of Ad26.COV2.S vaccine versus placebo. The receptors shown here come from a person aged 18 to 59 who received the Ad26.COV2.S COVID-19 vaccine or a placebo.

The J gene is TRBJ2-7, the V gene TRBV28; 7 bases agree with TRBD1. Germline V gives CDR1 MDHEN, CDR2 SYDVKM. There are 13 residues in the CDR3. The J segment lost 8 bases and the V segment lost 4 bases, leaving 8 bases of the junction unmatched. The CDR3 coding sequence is TGTGCCAGCAGTTCAGGACAGGCCCGTCAGCAGTACTTC. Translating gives CASSSGQARQQYF.

CDR3 sequence reads: CASTDRAGDSNQPQHF. The CDR3 bases are TGTGCCAGCACCGACAGGGCAGGCGATAGCAATCAGCCCCAGCATTTT. The gene calls are TRBV6-6 and TRBJ1-5; 7 bases match TRBD1. Germline V gene sequence: CDR1 MNHNY, CDR2 SVGAGI (reference sequence). Trimming cost V 7 bases and J 0 bases; bases outside gene matches: 9. CDR3 length equals 16 residues.

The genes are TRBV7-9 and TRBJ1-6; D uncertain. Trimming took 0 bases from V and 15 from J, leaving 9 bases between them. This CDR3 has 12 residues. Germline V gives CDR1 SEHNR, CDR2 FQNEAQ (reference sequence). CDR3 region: CASSLAGQHLHF. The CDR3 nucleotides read TGTGCCAGCAGCTTAGCCGGGCAGCACCTCCACTTT.

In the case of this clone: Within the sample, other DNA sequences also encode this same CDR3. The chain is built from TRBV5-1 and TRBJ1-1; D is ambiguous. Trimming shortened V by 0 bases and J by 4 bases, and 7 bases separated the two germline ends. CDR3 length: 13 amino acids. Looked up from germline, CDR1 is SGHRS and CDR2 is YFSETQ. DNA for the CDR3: TGCGCCAGCAGCTTGGGAGGTAGCACTGAAGCTTTCTTT. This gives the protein CASSLGGSTEAFF.

The CDR3 nucleotides are TGTGCCAGCAGTTACTCGCCAGGGGGCCCTGGAAACACCATATATTTT. Amino acid sequence: CASSYSPGGPGNTIYF. The chain carries TRBV6-5 and TRBJ1-3, with 8 nucleotides matching TRBD1. V shed 0 bases, J shed 2 bases, and the junction held 3 bases outside the gene matches. The CDR3 totals 16 residues. The germline V gene has CDR1 MNHEY and CDR2 SVGAGI.

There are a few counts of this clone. CDR3 protein: CASSKVVQGNSPLHF. Here the CDR3 DNA reads TGTGCCAGCAGCAAAGTCGTACAGGGGAATTCACCCCTCCACTTT. The chain couples TRBV3-1 (or the pseudogene TRBV3-2) to TRBJ1-6; TRBD1 matches 7 bases. Germline V gene lookup returns CDR1 LGHDT and CDR2 YNNKEL (reference sequence). The CDR3 has 15 residues. V shed 5 bases and J 7 bases; nucleotides not matched to a gene: 8.

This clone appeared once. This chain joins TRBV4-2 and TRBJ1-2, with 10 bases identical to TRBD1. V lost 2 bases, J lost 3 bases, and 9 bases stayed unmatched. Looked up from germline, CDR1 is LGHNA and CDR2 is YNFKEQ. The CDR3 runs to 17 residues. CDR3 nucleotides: TGTGCCAGCAGCCAAAGCCCGGGACAGGGGTACGACTATGGCTACACCTTC. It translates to CASSQSPGQGYDYGYTF.

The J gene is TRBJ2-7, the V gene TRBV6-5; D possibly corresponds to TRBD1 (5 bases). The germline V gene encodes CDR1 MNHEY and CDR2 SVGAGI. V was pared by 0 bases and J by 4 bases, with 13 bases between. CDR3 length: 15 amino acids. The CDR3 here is CASSYSQGLGYEQYF. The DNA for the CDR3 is TGTGCCAGCAGTTACTCGCAGGGCTTAGGGTACGAGCAGTACTTC.

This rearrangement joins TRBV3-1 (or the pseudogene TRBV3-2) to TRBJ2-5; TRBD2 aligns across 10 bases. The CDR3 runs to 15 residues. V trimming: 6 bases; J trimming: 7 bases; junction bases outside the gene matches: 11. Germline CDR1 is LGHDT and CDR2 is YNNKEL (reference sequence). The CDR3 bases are TGTGCCAGCAGGCCGAGAACTAGCGGGGTTGGGACCCAGTACTTC. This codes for CASRPRTSGVGTQYF.

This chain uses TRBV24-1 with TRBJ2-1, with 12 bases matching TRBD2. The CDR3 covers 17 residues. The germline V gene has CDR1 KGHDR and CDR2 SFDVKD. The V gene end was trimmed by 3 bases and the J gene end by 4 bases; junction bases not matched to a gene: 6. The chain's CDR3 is CATSDPSLAGGYNEQFF. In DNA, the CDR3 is TGTGCCACCAGTGATCCGTCACTAGCGGGGGGTTACAATGAGCAGTTCTTC.

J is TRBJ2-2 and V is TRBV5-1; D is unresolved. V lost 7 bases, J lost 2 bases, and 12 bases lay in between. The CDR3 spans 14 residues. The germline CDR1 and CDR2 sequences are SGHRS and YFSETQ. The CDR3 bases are TGCGCCAGCTCAATGGACGGTAACACCGGGGAGCTGTTTTTT. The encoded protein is CASSMDGNTGELFF.

CDR3 sequence: CASGDKGGQNEKLFF. CDR3 DNA: TGTGCCAGCGGGGACAAAGGGGGGCAAAATGAAAAACTGTTTTTT. The chain links TRBV19 to TRBJ1-4; possibly TRBD1 for D (6 bases). Trimming took off 9 bases at V and 5 bases at J, with 19 bases between the two ends. The CDR3 runs to 15 residues. Per the germline V gene, CDR1 is LNHDA and CDR2 is SQIVND (reference sequence). The variable domain in full, with the rest retrieved from reference TRBV19 and TRBJ1-4, is DGGITQSPKYLFRKEGQNVTLSCEQNLNHDAMYWYRQDPGQGLRLIYYSQIVNDFQKGDIAEGYSVSREKKESFPLTVTSAQKNPTAFYLCASGDKGGQNEKLFFGSGTQLSVL.